The entry below gives a single T cell receptor (beta chain) sequence along with its context. There is no known antigen for this receptor. Within one base of it there is no much larger clone, and no base qualities were kept. The data belong to a study of shared clonotypes between healthy human individuals (dated by TCRdb to about 2020). Regarding the study in general: The cohort comprised a couple of women and three men aged 18 to 49 years. For each donor, CD4 naive and CD4 memory were each given three plates, CD8 naive was given two plates, and CD8 memory was given one plate. Blood TCR repertoires of roughly five healthy adults were deeply sequenced to estimate repertoire size and the extent of clonotype sharing between individuals. Different laboratories and diverse techniques were used to prepare libraries and sequence TCR repertoires, to increase sequencing depth and limit assay-specific biases. Per donor, leukapheresis produced somewhere between about 0.94 and 8.9 billion PBMCs. Summary of the overall study and its limitations: Compared with non-shared clonotypes, clonotypes shared by all four sorted-subset donors had higher generation probabilities. Sharing across several donors was observed for roughly 5.4% of naive CD4, under 4% of naive CD8, 2% to 2.5% of memory CD4, and around 0.42% of memory CD8 clonotypes. Naive subsets generally had larger estimated clonotype richness than memory subsets. Sampling was limited to blood, and TCR repertoires in tissue likely differ from TCR repertoires in blood. Even with the large sequencing depth, rarefaction of the sorted-subset datasets indicated that sequencing was incomplete. Because the study included only a small number of donors, the genetic and exposure-history diversity represented was limited. Pairwise subsampling led to the expectation that sequencing depth would affect the degree of clonotype sharing among donors.

Using the deep immunoSEQ assay, multiplex PCR amplified TCR CDR3 regions from genomic DNA. Genomic DNA extracted from each cell subset was distributed evenly over all wells of several immunoSEQ 96-well plates, and each plate served as one replicate. For sorted subsets, each replicate PCR was loaded with approximately 200 ng genomic DNA, equivalent to approximately 27,000 T cell genomes. Purified libraries were quantified with a Qubit 3.0 fluorometer, sized on a Bioanalyzer 2100, and re-quantified with the KAPA Library Quantification kit. Every immunoSEQ 96-well plate was sequenced on a dedicated single-read 150-cycle Illumina NextSeq 550 flow cell. The paper's processing steps were these. Because the immunoSEQ output included only junctional sequences and no quality scores, the filtering could not be the same as the filtering used for full-length reads. To assign V/J genes and CDR3, sequences were annotated using PyIR, a Python wrapper for IgBLAST v1.9, with IMGT germline references. Any read was removed if the V/J assignment was weak (E-value above 1e-6), the CDR3 was missing, or the read contained stop codons, out-of-frame junctions, or ambiguous translated residues. A V3J clonotype was defined by an identical inferred V gene, J gene, and CDR3 amino acid sequence. The percentage overlap between two repertoires was calculated by dividing the number of shared unique clonotypes by the size of the smaller repertoire. Repertoire richness was assessed with RTK rarefaction, the Chao1 estimator, and Recon v2.1 estimates of unobserved clonotypes. For all TCRbeta clonotypes obtained by the gDNA method from several donors, generation probabilities were computed with OLGA. TCRdb obtained this table from immuneACCESS and retained in-frame rearrangements with V and J assigned. These tables miss some clones; where compared with another copy, unresolved V genes account for less than half of the shortfall, and the remainder is unexplained. That table gives V, J and clone size, and the DNA gave D and trimming. The sample has just over 2,000,000 clones on record, 95% of them singletons. Of the sample, 0.13% is held by the ten largest clones.

The donors were healthy, HIV-negative adults with no recently reported acute infections or vaccinations. Every donor was a Caucasian adult residing in Nashville, Tennessee, USA. Magnetic negative selection was used to enrich CD4+ T cells, after which naive cells were positively selected on CD45RA and the negative fraction became the memory subset. Blood was obtained by leukapheresis, after which PBMCs were separated by Ficoll-Histopaque density gradient centrifugation and cryopreserved in liquid nitrogen vapor phase. Analytical flow cytometry was used to check the purity and quantity of each magnetically sorted T cell population. Genomic DNA was isolated from each sorted fraction and quantified by UV absorbance on a Nanodrop 2000c. Sequenced sample: naive CD4+ T cells sorted from blood. The meaning of the sample's cell subset or site label: CD45RA+ positively selected. The receptor was derived from a man younger than 30 in good health.

The CDR3 is CASSILDRGSYEQYF. The DNA sequence is TGTGCCAGCAGCATTCTCGACAGGGGTTCCTACGAGCAGTACTTC. The sequence links TRBV28 to TRBJ2-7, and 8 junction bases match TRBD1. The CDR3 contains 15 residues, cysteine and phenylalanine counted. Of the read, only the CDR3 DNA is kept; its 45 bases are in frame from base 1. CDR1 and CDR2 are drawn from the germline V gene: MDHEN, SYDVKM. Trimming takes 6 bases off V and 1 base off J; junction bases not matched to a gene: 8.